Below, 6 T cell receptor beta chains from the same sample are listed, as sequenced in a study of PD-L1 blockade in urothelial cancer. The data were produced by immunoSEQ multiplex PCR, yet TCRdb's version contains in-frame clones alone and is incomplete. The sample includes tens of thousands of clones, almost 85% of them seen just once. This specimen consisted of PBMCs, obtained around atezolizumab (anti-PD-L1) treatment. These receptors were collected from a man aged 70 or older with urothelial cancer.

This clone appeared a single time. V and J are TRBV18 and TRBJ2-7; 7 nucleotides line up with TRBD1. Germline-derived CDR1 and CDR2 are KGHSH and LQKENI. With 3 bases clipped from V and 7 bases from J, the junction kept 6 bases outside the gene matches. The CDR3 is 13 residues long. CDR3 region: CASSPQGVEEQYF. The CDR3 bases are TGTGCCAGCTCACCGCAGGGGGTAGAAGAGCAGTACTTC.

This chain connects TRBV2 to TRBJ2-7; tentative D call: TRBD2 (6 bases). The CDR3 covers 14 residues. In germline, CDR1 is SNHLY, CDR2 FYNNEI. The V end was cut by 2 bases, the J end by 6 bases, with 14 bases between. Here the CDR3 DNA reads TGTGCCAGCAGTGAAATGGCGGGAACCGGCGAGCAGTACTTC. Protein product: CASSEMAGTGEQYF.

As regards this clone: The germline gene is not matched at one end of the junction; a read error may be the cause. V is TRBV7-7 and J is TRBJ2-3; D possibly corresponds to TRBD2 (6 bases). The germline CDR1 and CDR2 sequences are SSHAT and FNYEAQ (reference sequence). The CDR3 sequence is 14 residues long. CDR3 in DNA: TGTGCTAGCAGCTTAGGGGAGGACACAGATACGCAGTATTTT. This encodes CASSLGEDTDTQYF.

The rearrangement links TRBV2 to TRBJ2-1; 9 positions agree with TRBD2. The junction had 5 bases not matched to a gene; V was cut back by 1 base and J by 7 bases. Per germline, CDR1 SNHLY and CDR2 FYNNEI. The CDR3 is made up of 15 amino acids. CDR3 bases: TGTGCCAGCAGTGAAGAAGGACTAGCGAAGAATGAGCAGTTCTTC. Amino acids: CASSEEGLAKNEQFF. The whole variable domain, filled in from reference TRBV2 and TRBJ2-1, reads EPEVTQTPSHQVTQMGQEVILRCVPISNHLYFYWYRQILGQKVEFLVSFYNNEISEKSEIFDDQFSVERPDGSNFTLKIRSTKLEDSAMYFCASSEEGLAKNEQFFGPGTRLTVL.

The chain recombines TRBV18 with TRBJ1-1; no definite D call. The CDR3 is 14 residues long. Germline V CDR1 and CDR2: KGHSH, LQKENI. V was shortened by 3 bases and J by 3 bases, with 11 bases between the two germline ends. The chain's CDR3 is CASSPMAGYTEAFF. CDR3 bases: TGTGCCAGCTCACCGATGGCAGGATACACTGAAGCTTTCTTT.

This chain connects TRBV5-1 to TRBJ2-3; D is undetermined. Germline V gives CDR1 SGHRS, CDR2 YFSETQ. The CDR3 loop spans 16 amino acids. Trimming took 0 bases from V and 4 from J, leaving 15 bases between them. CDR3 amino acids: CASSLVRNGGSDTQYF. DNA of the CDR3: TGCGCCAGCAGCTTGGTTCGGAACGGCGGTTCAGATACGCAGTATTTT.